This paragraph covers one TCR beta chain sequence. Its target is unknown. An end of the junction does not agree with germline; a read error may underlie this. The CDR3 spans 14 residues. Germline values: CDR1 LGHDT, CDR2 YNNKEL (reference sequence). The record originates from a study of T-cell memory formation after mild COVID-19. Study overall: TCR clustering was largely donor specific.

Study-wide results and limits: Second-wave clones reaching peak frequency on day 37 lacked confirmed SARS-CoV-2 specificity. Clones that contracted clustered mainly in CM and EM if CD4+ and in EMRA if CD8+.

From the 5' RACE reads, TCRdb called clonotypes with MiXCR, one entry per CDR3 protein. The sample holds roughly 260,000 distinct CDR3 sequences, roughly 15% seen once. The sequence was obtained from a man in his late teens or twenties who had mild COVID-19 (a few samples of this study predate the infection). Cell type and time point are not known. The chain has TRBV3-1 and TRBJ1-1; D is unclear. The specimen sequenced was PBMCs or a T cell subset sorted from them (not recorded which). The CDR3 sequence: CASSPPHGNTEALF. The CDR3 DNA reads as TGTGCCAGCAGCCCGCCCCACGGGAACACTGAAGCTTTATTT.